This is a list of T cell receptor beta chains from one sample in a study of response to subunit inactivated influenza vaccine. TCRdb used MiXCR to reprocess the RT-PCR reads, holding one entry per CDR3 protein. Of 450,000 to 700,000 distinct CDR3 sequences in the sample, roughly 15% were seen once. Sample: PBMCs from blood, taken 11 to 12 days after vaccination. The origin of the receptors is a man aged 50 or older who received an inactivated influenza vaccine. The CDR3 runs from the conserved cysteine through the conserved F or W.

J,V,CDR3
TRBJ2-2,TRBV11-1,CASSLDTRNTGELFF
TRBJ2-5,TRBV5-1,CASSLEPYPYETQYF
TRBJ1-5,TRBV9,CASSVEGGSNQPQHF
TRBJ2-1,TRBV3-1,CASSQERLAGPNEQFF
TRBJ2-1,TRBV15,CATSLVGYNEQFF
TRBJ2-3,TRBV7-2,CASSLAGPPDTQYF
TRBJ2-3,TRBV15,CATSKVPGQGSDTQYF
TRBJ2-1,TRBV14,CASSQGWRNNEQFF
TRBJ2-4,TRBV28,CASSSRDRGNIQYF
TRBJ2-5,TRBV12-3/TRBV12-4,CASSLTRTSTPETQYF
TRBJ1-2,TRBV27,CASSLGRGDYGYTF
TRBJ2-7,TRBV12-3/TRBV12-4,CASSFDRGSYEQYF
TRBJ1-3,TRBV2,CASSESGPRNTIYF
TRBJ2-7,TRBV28,CASSLLGVGSYEQYF
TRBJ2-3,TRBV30,CACDRGLSTDTQYF
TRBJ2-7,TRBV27,CASRDYAGLVQYF
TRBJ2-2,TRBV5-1,CASSLRLTNTGELFF
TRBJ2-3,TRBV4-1,CASSQTTSTDTQYF
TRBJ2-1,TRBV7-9,CASTPVGLAGVNEQFF
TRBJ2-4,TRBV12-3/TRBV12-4,CASSFPKAKNIQYF
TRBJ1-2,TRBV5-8,CASSLSLGSYTF
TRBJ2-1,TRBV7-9,CASSLGLAERGDNEQFF
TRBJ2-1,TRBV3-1,CASSQADSGEQFF
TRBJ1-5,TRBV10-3,CAISDSGDPGQPQHF
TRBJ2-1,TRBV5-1,CASSSPGLAGSSYNEQFF
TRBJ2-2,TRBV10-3,CAITPPGSVATGELFF
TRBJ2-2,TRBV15,CARGPGRLYTGELFF
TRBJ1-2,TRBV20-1,CSATRGRMKDYGYTF
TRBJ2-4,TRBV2,CASTLRGTKEGIQYF
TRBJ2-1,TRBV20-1,CSASGQGGSSYNEQFF
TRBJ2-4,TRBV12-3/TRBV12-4,CASSPPGQTTKNIQYF
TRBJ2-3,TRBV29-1,CSVETVKVGDTQYF
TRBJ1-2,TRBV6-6,CASEQTGNYGYTF
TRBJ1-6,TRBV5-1,CASSYDPNSPLHF
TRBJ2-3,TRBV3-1,CASSQVGYRDTQYF
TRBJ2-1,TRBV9,CASSVISGAQFF
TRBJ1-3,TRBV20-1,CSASPWRDRNTIYF
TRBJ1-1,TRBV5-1,CASSSTGTGGFGTEAFF
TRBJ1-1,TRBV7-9,CASSLGQPGDTEAFF
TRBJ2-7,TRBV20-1,CSARDRKASGGYEQYF
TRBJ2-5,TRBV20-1,CSAGTSGGKQETQYF
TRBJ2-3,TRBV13,CASSSSKIGADTQYF
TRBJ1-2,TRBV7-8,CASSGRGLGGYTF
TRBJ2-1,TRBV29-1,CSVDPRDSTSF
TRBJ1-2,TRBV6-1,CASSETLRKGYTF
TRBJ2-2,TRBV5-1,CASSLDLTGELFF
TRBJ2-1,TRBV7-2,CASSPQRGAFNEQFF
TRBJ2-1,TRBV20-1,CSASFESPGSNEQFF
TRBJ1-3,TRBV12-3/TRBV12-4,CASSSTLDTIYF
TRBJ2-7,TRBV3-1,CASSHALAGESDEQYF
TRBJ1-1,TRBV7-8,CASSPFSSTRNTEAFF
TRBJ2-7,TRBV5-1,CASSLAYGGGRSYEQYF
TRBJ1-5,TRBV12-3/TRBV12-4,CASSVEQGGTYSNQPQHF
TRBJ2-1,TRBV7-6,CASSLVGQGYHNEQFF
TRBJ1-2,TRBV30,CAWSVWSYGYTF
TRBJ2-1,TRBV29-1,CSGLEGTEQFF
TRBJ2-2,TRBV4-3,CASSQVEVRGLPGELFF
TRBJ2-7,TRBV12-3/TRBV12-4,CASSQDWTGGRGEQYF